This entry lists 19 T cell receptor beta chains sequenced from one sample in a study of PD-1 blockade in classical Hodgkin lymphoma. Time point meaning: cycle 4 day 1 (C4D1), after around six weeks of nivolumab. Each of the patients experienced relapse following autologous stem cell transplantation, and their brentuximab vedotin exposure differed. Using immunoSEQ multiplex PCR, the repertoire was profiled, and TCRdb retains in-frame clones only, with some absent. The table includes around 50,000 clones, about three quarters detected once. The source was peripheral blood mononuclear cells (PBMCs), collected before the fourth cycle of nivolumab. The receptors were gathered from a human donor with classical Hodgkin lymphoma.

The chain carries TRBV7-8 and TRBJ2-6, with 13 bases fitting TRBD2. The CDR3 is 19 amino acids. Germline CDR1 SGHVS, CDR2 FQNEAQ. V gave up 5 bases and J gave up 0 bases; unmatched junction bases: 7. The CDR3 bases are TGTGCCAGCAGCCCTCGGACTAGCGGGAGTTACTCTGGGGCCAACGTCCTGACTTTC. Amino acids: CASSPRTSGSYSGANVLTF.

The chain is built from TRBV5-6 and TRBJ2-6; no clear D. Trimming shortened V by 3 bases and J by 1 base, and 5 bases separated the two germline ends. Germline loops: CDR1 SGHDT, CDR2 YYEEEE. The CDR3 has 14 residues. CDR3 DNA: TGTGCCAGCAGCTCTGGGTCTGGGGCCAACGTCCTGACTTTC. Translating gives CASSSGSGANVLTF. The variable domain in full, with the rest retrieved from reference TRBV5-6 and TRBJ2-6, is DAGVTQSPTHLIKTRGQQVTLRCSPKSGHDTVSWYQQALGQGPQFIFQYYEEEERQRGNFPDRFSGHQFPNYSSELNVNALLLGDSALYLCASSSGSGANVLTFGAGSRLTVL.

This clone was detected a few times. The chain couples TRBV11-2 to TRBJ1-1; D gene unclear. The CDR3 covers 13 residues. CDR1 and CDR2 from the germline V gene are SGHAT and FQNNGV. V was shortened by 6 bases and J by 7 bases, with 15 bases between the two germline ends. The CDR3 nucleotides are TGTGCCAGCAGTCGTCCGGCCTATGGTGAAGCTTTCTTT. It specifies CASSRPAYGEAFF.

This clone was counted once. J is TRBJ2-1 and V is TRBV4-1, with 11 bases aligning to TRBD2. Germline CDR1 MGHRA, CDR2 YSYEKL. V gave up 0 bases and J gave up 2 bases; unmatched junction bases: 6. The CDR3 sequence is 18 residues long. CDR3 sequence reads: CASSQEGPLAGAYNEQFF. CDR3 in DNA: TGCGCCAGCAGCCAAGAAGGCCCACTAGCGGGAGCCTACAATGAGCAGTTCTTC.

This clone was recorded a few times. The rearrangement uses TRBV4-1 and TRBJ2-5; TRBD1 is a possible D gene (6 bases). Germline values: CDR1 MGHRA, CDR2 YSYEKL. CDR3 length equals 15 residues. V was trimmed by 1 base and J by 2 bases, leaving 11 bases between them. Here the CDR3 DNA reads TGCGCCAGCAGCCAAGCCTCGGACAGTCAAGAGACCCAGTACTTC. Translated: CASSQASDSQETQYF.

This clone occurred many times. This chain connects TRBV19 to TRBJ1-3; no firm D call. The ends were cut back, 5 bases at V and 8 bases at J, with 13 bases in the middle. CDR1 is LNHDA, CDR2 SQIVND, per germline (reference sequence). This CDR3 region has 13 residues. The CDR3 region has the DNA TGTGCCAGTAGTGACGGATTTGCCTACACCATATATTTT. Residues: CASSDGFAYTIYF.

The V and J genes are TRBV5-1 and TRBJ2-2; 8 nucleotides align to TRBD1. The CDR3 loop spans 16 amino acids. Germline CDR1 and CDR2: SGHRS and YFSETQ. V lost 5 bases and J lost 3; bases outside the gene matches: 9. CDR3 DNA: TGCGCCAGCAGTTACTATGGACAGGGAGACACCGGGGAGCTGTTTTTT. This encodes CASSYYGQGDTGELFF.

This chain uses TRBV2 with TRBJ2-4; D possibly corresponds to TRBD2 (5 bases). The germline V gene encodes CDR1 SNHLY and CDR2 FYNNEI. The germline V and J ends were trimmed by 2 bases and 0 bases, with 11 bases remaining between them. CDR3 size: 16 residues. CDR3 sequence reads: CASSERLAVAKNIQYF. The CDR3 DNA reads TGTGCCAGCAGTGAAAGGCTAGCTGTAGCCAAAAACATTCAGTACTTC. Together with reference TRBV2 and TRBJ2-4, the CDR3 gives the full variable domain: EPEVTQTPSHQVTQMGQEVILRCVPISNHLYFYWYRQILGQKVEFLVSFYNNEISEKSEIFDDQFSVERPDGSNFTLKIRSTKLEDSAMYFCASSERLAVAKNIQYFGAGTRLSVL.

Here the CDR3 reads CASSHRAGGPGELFF. The DNA of the CDR3 is TGTGCCAGCAGCCACCGGGCAGGGGGCCCCGGGGAGCTGTTTTTT. The rearrangement joins TRBV5-4 to TRBJ2-2, with 8 nucleotides matching TRBD1. Germline CDR1 and CDR2: SGHNT and YYREEE (reference sequence). After removal of 4 bases from V and 6 bases from J, the junction contained 8 bases not matched to a gene. The CDR3 is made up of 15 amino acids.

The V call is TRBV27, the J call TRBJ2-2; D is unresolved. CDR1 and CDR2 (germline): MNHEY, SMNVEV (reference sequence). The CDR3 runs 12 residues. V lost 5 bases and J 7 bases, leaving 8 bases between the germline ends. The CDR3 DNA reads TGTGCCAGCAGTCCTAATTACGGGGAGCTGTTTTTT. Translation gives CASSPNYGELFF.

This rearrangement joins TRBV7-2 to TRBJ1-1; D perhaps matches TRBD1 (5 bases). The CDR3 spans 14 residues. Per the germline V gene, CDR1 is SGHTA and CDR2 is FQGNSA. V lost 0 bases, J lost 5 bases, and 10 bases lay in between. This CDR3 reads CASSLAGLGTEAFF. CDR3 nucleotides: TGTGCCAGCAGCTTAGCGGGGCTTGGGACTGAAGCTTTCTTT.

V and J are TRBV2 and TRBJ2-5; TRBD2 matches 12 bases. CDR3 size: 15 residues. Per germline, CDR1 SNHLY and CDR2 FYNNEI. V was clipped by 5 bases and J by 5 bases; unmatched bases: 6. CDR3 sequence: CASSPGLAGLETQYF. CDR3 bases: TGTGCCAGCAGTCCGGGACTAGCGGGTCTGGAGACCCAGTACTTC. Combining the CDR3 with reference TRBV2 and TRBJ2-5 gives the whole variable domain EPEVTQTPSHQVTQMGQEVILRCVPISNHLYFYWYRQILGQKVEFLVSFYNNEISEKSEIFDDQFSVERPDGSNFTLKIRSTKLEDSAMYFCASSPGLAGLETQYFGPGTRLLVL.

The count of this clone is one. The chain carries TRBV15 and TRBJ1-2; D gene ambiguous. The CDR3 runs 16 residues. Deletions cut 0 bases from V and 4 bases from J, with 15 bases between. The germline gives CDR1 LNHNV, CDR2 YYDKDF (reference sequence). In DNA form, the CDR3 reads TGTGCCACCAGCAGAGATGGGAAGGGTTACTTCTATGGCTACACCTTC. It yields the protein CATSRDGKGYFYGYTF. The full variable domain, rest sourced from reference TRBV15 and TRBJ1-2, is DAMVIQNPRYQVTQFGKPVTLSCSQTLNHNVMYWYQQKSSQAPKLLFHYYDKDFNNEADTPDNFQSRRPNTSFCFLDIRSPGLGDTAMYLCATSRDGKGYFYGYTFGSGTRLTVV.

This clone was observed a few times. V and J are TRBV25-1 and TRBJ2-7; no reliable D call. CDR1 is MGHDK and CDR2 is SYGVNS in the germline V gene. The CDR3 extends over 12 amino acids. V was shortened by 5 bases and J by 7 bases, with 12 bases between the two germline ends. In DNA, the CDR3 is TGTGCCAGCAGTACGGCAACATGGGAGCAGTACTTC. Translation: CASSTATWEQYF.

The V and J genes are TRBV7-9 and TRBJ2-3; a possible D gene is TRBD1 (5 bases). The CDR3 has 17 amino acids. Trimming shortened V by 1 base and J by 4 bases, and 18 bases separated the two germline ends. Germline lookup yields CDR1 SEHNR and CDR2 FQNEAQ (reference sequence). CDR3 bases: TGTGCCAGCAGCTTAGGACGTCTAGGGGAAGGGGCAGATACGCAGTATTTT. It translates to CASSLGRLGEGADTQYF.

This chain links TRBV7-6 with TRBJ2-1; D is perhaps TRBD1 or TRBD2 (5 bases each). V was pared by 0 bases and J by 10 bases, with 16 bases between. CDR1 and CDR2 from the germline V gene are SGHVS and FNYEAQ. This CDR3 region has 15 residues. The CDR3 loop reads CASSLARGSGGEQFF. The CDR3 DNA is TGTGCCAGCAGCTTAGCGAGGGGTTCGGGCGGAGAGCAGTTCTTC.

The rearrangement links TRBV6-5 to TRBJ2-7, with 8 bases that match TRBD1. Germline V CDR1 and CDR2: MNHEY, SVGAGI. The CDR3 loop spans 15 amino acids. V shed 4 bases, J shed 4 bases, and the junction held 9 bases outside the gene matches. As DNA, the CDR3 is TGTGCCAGCAGTTCGAACGGACAGGGAATTTACGAGCAGTACTTC. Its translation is CASSSNGQGIYEQYF.

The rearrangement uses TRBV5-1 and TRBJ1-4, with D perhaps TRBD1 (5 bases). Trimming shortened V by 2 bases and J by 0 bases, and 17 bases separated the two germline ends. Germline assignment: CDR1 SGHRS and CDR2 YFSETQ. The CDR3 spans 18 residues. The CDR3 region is CASSFRGRNLATNEKLFF. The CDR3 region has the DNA TGCGCCAGCAGCTTCCGGGGCCGAAACCTTGCAACTAATGAAAAACTGTTTTTT.

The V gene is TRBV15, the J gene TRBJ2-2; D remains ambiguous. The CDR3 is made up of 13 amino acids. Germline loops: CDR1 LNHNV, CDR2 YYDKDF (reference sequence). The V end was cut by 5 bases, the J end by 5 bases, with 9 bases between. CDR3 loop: CATSGTGTGELFF. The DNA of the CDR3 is TGTGCCACCAGCGGCACGGGTACCGGGGAGCTGTTTTTT.